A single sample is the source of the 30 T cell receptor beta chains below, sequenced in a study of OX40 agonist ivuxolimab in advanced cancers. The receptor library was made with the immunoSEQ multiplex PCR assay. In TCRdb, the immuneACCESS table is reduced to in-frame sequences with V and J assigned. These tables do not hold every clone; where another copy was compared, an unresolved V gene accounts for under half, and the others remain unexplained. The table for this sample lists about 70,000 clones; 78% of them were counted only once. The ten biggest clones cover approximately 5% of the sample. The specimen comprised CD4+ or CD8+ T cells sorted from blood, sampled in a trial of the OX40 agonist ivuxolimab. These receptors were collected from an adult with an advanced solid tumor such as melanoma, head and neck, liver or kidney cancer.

CDR3 DNA sequence: TGTGCCAGCAGCCCTAGACAGGGGACCGGGGAGCTGTTTTTT. Protein sequence: CASSPRQGTGELFF. The V call is TRBV7-8, the J call TRBJ2-2; 8 bases map to TRBD1. Germline V lookup: CDR1 SGHVS, CDR2 FQNEAQ. The length of the CDR3 is 14 residues. The V and J ends lost 5 bases and 5 bases, in that order; junction bases with no gene match: 4.

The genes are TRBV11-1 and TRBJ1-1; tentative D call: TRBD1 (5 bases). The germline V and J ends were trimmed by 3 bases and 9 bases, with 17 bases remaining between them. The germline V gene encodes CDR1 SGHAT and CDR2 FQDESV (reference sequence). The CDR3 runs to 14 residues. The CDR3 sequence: CASSLSEVWGKAFF. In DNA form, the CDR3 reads TGTGCCAGCAGCTTGTCGGAAGTGTGGGGGAAAGCTTTCTTT.

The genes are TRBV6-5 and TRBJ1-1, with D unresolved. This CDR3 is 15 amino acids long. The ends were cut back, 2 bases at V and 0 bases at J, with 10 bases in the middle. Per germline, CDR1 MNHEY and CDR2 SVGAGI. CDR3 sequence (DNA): TGTGCCAGCAGTTACGGATGGCCCCTGAACACTGAAGCTTTCTTT. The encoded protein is CASSYGWPLNTEAFF.

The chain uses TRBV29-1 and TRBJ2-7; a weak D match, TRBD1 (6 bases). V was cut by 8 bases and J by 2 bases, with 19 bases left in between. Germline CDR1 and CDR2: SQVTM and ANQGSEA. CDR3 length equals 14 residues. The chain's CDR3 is CSPEGDILTYEQYF. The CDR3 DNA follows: TGCAGCCCTGAAGGGGACATCTTAACCTACGAGCAGTACTTC.

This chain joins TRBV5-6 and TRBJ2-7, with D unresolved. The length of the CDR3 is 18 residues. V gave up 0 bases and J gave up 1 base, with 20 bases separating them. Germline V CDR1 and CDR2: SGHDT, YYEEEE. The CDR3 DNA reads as TGTGCCAGCAGCTTGGTCTTTGGACCGACCGGCAAATCCTACGAGCAGTACTTC. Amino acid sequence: CASSLVFGPTGKSYEQYF.

The CDR3 is CASSSTRAGGYTF. CDR3 in DNA: TGTGCCAGCAGTTCGACGAGGGCCGGGGGCTACACCTTC. The chain uses TRBV9 and TRBJ1-2; D remains ambiguous. Trimming removed 5 bases from V and 8 bases from J, with 16 bases in between. Germline CDR1 reads SGDLS; CDR2 reads YYNGEE. CDR3 length: 13 residues.

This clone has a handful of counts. The CDR3 region has the DNA TGCGCCAGCAGCTCCACCCCGAGCTCCTACAATGAGCAGTTCTTC. It codes for CASSSTPSSYNEQFF. This rearrangement joins TRBV5-1 to TRBJ2-1; D gene ambiguous. V dropped 3 bases and J dropped 0 bases, with 10 bases sitting between them. Germline CDR1 SGHRS, CDR2 YFSETQ. The CDR3 is 15 amino acids.

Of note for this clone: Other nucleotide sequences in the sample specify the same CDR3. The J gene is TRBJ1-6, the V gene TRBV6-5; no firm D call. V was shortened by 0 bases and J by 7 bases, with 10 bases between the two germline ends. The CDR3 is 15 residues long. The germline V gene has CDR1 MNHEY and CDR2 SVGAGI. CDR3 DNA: TGTGCCAGCAGTTACTCAGGGCGGGAGAATTCACCCCTCCACTTT. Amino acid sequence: CASSYSGRENSPLHF.

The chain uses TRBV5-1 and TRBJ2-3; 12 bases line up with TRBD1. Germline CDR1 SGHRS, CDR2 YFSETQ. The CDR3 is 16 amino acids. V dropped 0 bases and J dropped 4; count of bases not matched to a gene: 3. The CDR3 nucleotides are TGCGCCAGCAGCTTGGATGGGACAGGGGGCGCAGATACGCAGTATTTT. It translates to CASSLDGTGGADTQYF. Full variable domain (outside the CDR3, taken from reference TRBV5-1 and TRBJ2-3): KAGVTQTPRYLIKTRGQQVTLSCSPISGHRSVSWYQQTPGQGLQFLFEYFSETQRNKGNFPGRFSGRQFSNSRSEMNVSTLELGDSALYLCASSLDGTGGADTQYFGPGTRLTVL.

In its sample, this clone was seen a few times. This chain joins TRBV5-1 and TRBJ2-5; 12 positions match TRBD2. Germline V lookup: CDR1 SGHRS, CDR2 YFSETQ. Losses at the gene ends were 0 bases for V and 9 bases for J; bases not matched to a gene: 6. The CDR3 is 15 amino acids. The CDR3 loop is CASSLATTSGRSQYF. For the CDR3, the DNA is TGCGCCAGCAGCTTGGCCACGACTAGCGGGAGATCCCAGTACTTC.

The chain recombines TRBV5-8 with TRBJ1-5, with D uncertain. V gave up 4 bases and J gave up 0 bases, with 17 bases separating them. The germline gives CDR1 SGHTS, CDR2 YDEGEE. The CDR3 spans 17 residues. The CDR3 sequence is CASSLTRSDYSNQPQHF. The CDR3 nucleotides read TGTGCCAGCAGCCTTACTCGCTCGGATTATAGCAATCAGCCCCAGCATTTT.

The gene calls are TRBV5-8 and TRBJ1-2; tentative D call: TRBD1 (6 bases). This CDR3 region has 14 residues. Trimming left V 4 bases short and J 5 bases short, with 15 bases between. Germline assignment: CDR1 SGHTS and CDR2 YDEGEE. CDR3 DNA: TGTGCCAGCAGCATCCGGGACACCCGGTATGGCTACACCTTC. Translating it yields CASSIRDTRYGYTF.

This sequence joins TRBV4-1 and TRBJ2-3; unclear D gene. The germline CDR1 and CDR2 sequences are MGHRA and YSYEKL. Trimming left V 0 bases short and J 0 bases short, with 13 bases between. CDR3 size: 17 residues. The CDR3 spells CASSQDNGPLSTDTQYF. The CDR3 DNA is TGCGCCAGCAGCCAAGATAATGGACCGCTTAGCACAGATACGCAGTATTTT.

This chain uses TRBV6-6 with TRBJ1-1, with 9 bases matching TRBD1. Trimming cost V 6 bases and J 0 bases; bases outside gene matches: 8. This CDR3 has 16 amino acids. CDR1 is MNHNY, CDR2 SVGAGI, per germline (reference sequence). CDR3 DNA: TGTGCCAGCAGGCCCGGGACAGGGCTCATGAACACTGAAGCTTTCTTT. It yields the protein CASRPGTGLMNTEAFF.

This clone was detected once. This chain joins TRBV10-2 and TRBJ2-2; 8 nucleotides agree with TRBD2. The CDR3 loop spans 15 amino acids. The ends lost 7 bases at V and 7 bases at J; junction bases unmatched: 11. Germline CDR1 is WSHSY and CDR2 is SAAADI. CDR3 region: CASKLSGGPDGELFF. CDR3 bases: TGCGCCAGCAAGTTGTCGGGAGGGCCGGACGGGGAGCTGTTTTTT.

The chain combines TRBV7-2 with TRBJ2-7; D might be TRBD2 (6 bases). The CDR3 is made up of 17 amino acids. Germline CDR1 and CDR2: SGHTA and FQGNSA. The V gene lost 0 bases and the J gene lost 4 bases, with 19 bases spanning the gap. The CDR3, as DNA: TGTGCCAGCAGCTTAGCGGGAGCGGGCTCCAAGAAATACGAGCAGTACTTC. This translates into CASSLAGAGSKKYEQYF.

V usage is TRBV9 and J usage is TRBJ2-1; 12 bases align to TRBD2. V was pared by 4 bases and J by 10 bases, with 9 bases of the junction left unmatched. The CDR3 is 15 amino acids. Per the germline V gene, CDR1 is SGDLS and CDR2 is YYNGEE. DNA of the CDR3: TGTGCCAGCAGCCCTAGCGGGGGGGCCCTCAGGGAGCAGTTCTTC. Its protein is CASSPSGGALREQFF.

This CDR3 is CASMPDRANTEAFF. The CDR3 DNA reads TGTGCCAGTATGCCGGACAGGGCGAACACTGAAGCTTTCTTT. V is TRBV19 and J is TRBJ1-1; 8 bases fit TRBD1. The CDR3 totals 14 residues. The V gene end was trimmed by 7 bases and the J gene end by 1 base; junction bases not matched to a gene: 5. Per the germline V gene, CDR1 is LNHDA and CDR2 is SQIVND (reference sequence).

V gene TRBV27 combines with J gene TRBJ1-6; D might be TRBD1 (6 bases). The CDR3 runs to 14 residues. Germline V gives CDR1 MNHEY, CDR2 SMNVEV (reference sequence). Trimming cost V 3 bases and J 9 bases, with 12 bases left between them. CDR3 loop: CASSLSGVGSPLHF. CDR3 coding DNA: TGTGCCAGCAGTTTGTCAGGGGTGGGTTCACCCCTCCACTTT.

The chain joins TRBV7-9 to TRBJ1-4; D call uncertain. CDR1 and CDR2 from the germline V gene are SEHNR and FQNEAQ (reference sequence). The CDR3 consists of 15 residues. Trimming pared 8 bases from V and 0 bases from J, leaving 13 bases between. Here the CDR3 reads CASSIKAATNEKLFF. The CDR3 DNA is TGTGCCAGCTCAATAAAGGCGGCAACTAATGAAAAACTGTTTTTT.

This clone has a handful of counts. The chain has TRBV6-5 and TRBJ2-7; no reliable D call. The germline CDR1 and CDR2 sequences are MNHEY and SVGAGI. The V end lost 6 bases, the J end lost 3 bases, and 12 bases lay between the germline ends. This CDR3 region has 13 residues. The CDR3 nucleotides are TGTGCCAGCAGCGGGCGGAATATCTACGAGCAGTACTTC. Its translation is CASSGRNIYEQYF.

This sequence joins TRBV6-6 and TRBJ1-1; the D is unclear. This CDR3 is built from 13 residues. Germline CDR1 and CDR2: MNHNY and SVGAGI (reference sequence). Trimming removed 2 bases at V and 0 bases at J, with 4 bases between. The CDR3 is CASSYSLNTEAFF. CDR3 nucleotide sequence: TGTGCCAGCAGTTACAGCTTGAACACTGAAGCTTTCTTT.

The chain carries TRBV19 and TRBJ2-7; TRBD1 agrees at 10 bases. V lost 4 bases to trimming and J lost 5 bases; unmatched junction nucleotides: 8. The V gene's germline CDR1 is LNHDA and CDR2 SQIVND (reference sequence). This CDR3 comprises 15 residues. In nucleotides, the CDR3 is TGTGCCAGTAGTAATAGACAGGGGGCAAGGAACGAGCAGTACTTC. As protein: CASSNRQGARNEQYF.

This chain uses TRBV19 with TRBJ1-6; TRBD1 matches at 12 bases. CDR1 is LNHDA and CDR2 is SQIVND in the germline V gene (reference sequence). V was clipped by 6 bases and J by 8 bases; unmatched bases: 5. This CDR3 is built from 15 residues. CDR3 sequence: CASRAGQGAYSPLHF. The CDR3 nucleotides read TGTGCCAGTAGAGCGGGACAGGGGGCTTATTCACCCCTCCACTTT.

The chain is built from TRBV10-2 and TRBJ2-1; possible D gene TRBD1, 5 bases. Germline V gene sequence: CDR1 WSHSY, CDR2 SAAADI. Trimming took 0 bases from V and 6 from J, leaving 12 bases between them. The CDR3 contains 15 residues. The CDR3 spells CASSESGRAGNEQFF. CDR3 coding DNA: TGCGCCAGCAGTGAGTCGGGCAGGGCTGGCAATGAGCAGTTCTTC.

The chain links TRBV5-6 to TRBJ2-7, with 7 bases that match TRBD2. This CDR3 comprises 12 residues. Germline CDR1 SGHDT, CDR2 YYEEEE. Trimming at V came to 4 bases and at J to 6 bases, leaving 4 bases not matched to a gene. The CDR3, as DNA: TGTGCCAGCAGCGGGAGGGGAGGCGAGCAGTACTTC. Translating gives CASSGRGGEQYF.

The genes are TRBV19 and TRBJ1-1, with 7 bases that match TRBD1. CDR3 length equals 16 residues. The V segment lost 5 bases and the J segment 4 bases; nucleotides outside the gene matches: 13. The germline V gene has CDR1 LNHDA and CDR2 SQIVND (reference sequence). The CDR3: CASSLGQASTITEAFF. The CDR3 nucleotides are TGTGCCAGTAGTCTCGGACAGGCCTCAACTATCACTGAAGCTTTCTTT.

CDR3 region: CASSPGSPRYGYTF. DNA of the CDR3: TGCGCCAGCAGCCCTGGGTCACCCCGCTATGGCTACACCTTC. The rearrangement uses TRBV5-1 and TRBJ1-2; D gene uncertain. The CDR3 spans 14 residues. CDR1 is SGHRS and CDR2 is YFSETQ in the germline V gene. With 4 bases removed from V and 4 bases from J, the gap between germline ends came to 14 bases.

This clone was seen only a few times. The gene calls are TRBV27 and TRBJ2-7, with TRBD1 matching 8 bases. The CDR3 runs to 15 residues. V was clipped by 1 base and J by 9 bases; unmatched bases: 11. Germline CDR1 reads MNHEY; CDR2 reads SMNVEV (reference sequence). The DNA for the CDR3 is TGTGCCAGCAGTTTATATCCGGGACAGGTGGAGCGGCAGTACTTC. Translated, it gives CASSLYPGQVERQYF.

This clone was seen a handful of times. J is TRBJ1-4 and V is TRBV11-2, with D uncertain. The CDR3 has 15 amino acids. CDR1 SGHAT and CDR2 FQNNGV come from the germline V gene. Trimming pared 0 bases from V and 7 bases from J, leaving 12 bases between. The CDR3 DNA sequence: TGTGCCAGCAGCTTAGAAGGGAAGGGAGGTGAAAAACTGTTTTTT. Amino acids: CASSLEGKGGEKLFF.